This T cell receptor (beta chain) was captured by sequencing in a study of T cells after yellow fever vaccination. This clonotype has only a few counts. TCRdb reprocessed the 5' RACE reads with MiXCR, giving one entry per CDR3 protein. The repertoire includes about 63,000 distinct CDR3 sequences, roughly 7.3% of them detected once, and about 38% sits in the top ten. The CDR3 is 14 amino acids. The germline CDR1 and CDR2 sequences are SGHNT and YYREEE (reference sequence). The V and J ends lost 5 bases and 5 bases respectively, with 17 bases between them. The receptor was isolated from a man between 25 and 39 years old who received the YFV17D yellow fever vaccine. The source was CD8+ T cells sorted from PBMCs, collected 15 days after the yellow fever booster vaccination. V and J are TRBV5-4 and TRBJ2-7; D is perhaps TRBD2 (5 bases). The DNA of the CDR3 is TGTGCCAGCAGTTGGAGCGGCAGTGGGGACGAGCAGTACTTC. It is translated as CASSWSGSGDEQYF.